This T cell receptor beta chain was recovered during a study of cytomegalovirus exposure and HLA in healthy donors. PCR used 60 Vbeta primers and 13 Jbeta primers. Libraries were prepared by immunoSEQ multiplex PCR; TCRdb keeps only in-frame clonotypes and omits some of them. Here the sample spans roughly 130,000 clones, around 74% being singletons. V dropped 6 bases and J dropped 2; count of bases not matched to a gene: 9. Germline values: CDR1 MNHEY, CDR2 SMNVEV (reference sequence). This CDR3 spans 15 amino acids. This sequence was found in a man in his forties or fifties in good health and CMV-seropositive. What was sequenced was PBMCs. This chain links TRBV27 with TRBJ2-7; TRBD1 matches 8 bases. The CDR3 spells CASSRRGTGTYEQYF. The CDR3 DNA reads as TGTGCCAGCAGCCGAAGGGGGACAGGTACCTACGAGCAGTACTTC.